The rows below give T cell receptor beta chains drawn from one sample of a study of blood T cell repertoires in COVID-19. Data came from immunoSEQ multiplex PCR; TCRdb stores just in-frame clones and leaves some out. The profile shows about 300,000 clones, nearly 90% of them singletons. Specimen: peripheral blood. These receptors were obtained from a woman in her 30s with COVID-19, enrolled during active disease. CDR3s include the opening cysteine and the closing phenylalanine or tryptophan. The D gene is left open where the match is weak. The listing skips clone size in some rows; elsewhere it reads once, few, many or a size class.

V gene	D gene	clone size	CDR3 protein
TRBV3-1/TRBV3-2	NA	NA	CASSLFSGYGYTF
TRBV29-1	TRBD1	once	CSVGRDRGAYGYTF
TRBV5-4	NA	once	CASSPRGGAGYGYTF
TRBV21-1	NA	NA	CASSKETQRDRVRANYGYTF
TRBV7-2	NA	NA	CASSLVSGFNNEQFF
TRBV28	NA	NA	CASQLIGAYGYTF
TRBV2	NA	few	CASKEGRGPYNEQFF
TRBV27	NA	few	CASSLFGANTEAFF
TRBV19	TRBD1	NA	CASSIVGQGRRDTEAFF
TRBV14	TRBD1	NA	CASSGFWGQGRAYNEQFF
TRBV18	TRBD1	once	CASSPTTGGLTEAFF
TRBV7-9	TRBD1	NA	CASSSGQGVPEAFF
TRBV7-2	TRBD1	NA	CASSPTGGYPSHEQFF
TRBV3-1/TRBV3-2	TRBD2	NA	CASSQAGSGVVNNEQFF
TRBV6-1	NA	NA	CASSEDRETEAFF
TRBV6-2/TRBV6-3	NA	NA	CASSSGLGSYEQYF
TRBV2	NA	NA	CASSGPGLLSNQPQHF
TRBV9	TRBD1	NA	CASSVHRDRSTDTQYF
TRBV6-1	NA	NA	CASSETGPQHF
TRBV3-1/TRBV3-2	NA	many	CASSHYRENTGELFF
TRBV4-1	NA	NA	CASSQIGQRNQPQHF
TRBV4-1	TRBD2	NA	CASSHLRPRLAGSSYNEQFF
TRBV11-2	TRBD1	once	CASSPRQDRVYEQYF
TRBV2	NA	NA	CASSDGARTRNGYTF
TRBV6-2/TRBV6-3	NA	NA	CASSYTVSYEQYF
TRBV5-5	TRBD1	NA	CASSSTGGHEKLFF
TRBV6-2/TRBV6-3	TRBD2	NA	CASSQPGTSIRTDTQYF
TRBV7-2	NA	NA	CASSLVRNYGYTF
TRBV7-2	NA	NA	CASSLDSDTQYF
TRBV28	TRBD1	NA	CASSPDRGLFLYGYTF
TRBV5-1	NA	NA	CASSLGGLNTEAFF
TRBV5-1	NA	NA	CASRLGWGENTEAFF
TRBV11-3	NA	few	CASHPGGGTEAFF